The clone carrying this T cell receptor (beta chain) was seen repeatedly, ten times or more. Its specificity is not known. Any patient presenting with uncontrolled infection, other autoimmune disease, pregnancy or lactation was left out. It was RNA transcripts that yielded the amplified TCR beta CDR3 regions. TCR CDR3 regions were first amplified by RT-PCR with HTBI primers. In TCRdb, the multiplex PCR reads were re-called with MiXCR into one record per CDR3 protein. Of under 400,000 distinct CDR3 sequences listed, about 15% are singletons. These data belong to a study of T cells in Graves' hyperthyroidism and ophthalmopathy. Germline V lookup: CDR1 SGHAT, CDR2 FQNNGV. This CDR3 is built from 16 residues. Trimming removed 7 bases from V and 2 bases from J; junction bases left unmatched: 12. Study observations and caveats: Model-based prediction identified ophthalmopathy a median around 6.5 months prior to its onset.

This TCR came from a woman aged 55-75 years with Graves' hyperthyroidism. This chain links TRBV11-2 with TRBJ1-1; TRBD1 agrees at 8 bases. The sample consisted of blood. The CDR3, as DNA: TGTGCCAGCAAAACCATCAGGGGGCGTCGAAACACTGAAGCTTTCTTT. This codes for CASKTIRGRRNTEAFF.